This TCR beta chain was sequenced for a study of blood T cell repertoires in COVID-19. For the study at large: The United States, Italy and Spain provided the acute and convalescent COVID-19 samples. The cDNA or gDNA used as material had been derived from T cells, B-cell-depleted T cells, or PBMCs.

How the authors handled the data: Reference gene primer amplification gave nucleated cell count estimates. Profiled with immunoSEQ multiplex PCR; TCRdb holds only in-frame clones, not every one. V, J and clone size are those of that table, while D and trimming were read from the DNA. The sample carries about 150,000 clones, more than 85% recorded once. This receptor was obtained from a man over 45 with acute or convalescent COVID-19. Sample: peripheral blood.

The CDR3 reads CASSKRAREPSAF. The CDR3 DNA follows: TGTGCCAGCAGCAAAAGGGCGCGGGAGCCATCGGCGTTC. The V and J genes are TRBV21-1 and TRBJ2-7; no check of the table's D call, TRBD2, against the DNA was made. TRBV21-1 is noted as a pseudogene. The CDR3 has 13 amino acids.